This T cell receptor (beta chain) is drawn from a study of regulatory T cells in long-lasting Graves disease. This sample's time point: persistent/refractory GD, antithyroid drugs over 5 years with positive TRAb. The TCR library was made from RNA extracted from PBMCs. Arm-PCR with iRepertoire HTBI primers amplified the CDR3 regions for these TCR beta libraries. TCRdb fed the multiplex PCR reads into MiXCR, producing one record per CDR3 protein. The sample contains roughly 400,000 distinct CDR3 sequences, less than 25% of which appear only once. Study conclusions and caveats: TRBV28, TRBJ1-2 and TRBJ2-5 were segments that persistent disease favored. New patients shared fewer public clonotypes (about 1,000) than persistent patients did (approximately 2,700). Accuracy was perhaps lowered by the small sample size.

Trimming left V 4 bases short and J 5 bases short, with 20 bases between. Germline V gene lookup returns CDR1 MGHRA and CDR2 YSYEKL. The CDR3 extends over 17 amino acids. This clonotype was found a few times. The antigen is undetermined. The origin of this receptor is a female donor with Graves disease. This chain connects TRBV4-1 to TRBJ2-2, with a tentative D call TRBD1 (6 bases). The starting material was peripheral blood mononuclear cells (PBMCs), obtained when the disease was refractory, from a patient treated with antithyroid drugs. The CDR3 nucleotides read TGCGCCAGCAGCCCGGGGACACTCTCCCGTAGAACCGGGGAGCTGTTTTTT. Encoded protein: CASSPGTLSRRTGELFF.